These T cell receptor beta chains were read from a single sample in a study of T cell repertoires in cytomegalovirus infection. A single record per CDR3 protein comes from TCRdb applying MiXCR to the reads. The sample contains approximately 500,000 distinct CDR3 sequences, 15% to 20% of which appear only once. The sequenced material came from CD8+ T cells from PBMCs. These TCRs come from a human donor in good health (CMV status not recorded). Some clones in this sample may be carry-over from other donors' samples. Both conserved end residues are part of each CDR3. D genes are given only for firm matches.

>TRBV29-1|TRBJ2-1|-
CSVNPRYNEQFF
>TRBV2|TRBJ1-5|-
CASSEAGGFYQPQHF
>TRBV7-6|TRBJ2-1|-
CASSPPPSEGEQFF
>TRBV4-1|TRBJ1-1|TRBD1
CASSQDWGQGSTEAFF
>TRBV2|TRBJ2-5|-
CASSVSHRDSSETQYF
>TRBV29-1|TRBJ2-7|TRBD1
CSVEVGQGYYEQYF
>TRBV4-2|TRBJ2-1|TRBD2
CASSREGDSYNEQFF
>TRBV28|TRBJ2-7|TRBD2
CASSLAGLTYEQYF
>TRBV12-3/TRBV12-4|TRBJ2-3|-
CASRGPGARDTDTQYF
>TRBV11-1|TRBJ2-7|-
CASSLEAIGSYEQYF
>TRBV28|TRBJ2-7|-
CASSSRERFEQYF
>TRBV10-3|TRBJ2-3|TRBD2
CAISESSGGTDTQYF
>TRBV7-6|TRBJ1-6|-
CASSAGTNRSSYNSPLHF
>TRBV5-1|TRBJ1-4|-
CASSLGRGLATNEKLFF
>TRBV28|TRBJ2-2|-
CASSFTTLAGTGELFF
>TRBV4-1|TRBJ2-5|-
CASSHDQETQYF
>TRBV6-8|TRBJ2-1|TRBD2
CASMGLHYNEQFF
>TRBV29-1|TRBJ2-2|TRBD2
CSVDGPGDSGTSGPRELFF
>TRBV20-1|TRBJ2-7|TRBD2
CSVPTSGSSYEQYF
>TRBV27|TRBJ2-7|TRBD1
CASSLGTGYEQYF
>TRBV15|TRBJ2-3|-
CATSSFTGPDTQYF
>TRBV25-1|TRBJ2-7|TRBD1
CASSGTGPATGGVDEQYF